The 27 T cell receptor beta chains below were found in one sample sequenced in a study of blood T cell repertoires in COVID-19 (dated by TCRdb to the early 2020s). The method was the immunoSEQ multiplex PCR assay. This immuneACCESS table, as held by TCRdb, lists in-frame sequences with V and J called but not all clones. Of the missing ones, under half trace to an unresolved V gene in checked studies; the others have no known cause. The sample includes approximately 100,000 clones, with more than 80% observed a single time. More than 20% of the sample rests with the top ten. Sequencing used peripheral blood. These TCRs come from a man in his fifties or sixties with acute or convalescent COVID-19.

CDR3 sequence: CASSLGAGTGELFF. The DNA for the CDR3 is TGTGCCAGCAGCTTAGGCGCCGGGACCGGGGAGCTGTTTTTT. The V call is TRBV7-6, the J call TRBJ2-2, with D unresolved. CDR1 and CDR2 from the germline V gene are SGHVS and FNYEAQ. The CDR3 consists of 14 residues. Trimming took 1 base from V and 5 from J, leaving 8 bases between them.

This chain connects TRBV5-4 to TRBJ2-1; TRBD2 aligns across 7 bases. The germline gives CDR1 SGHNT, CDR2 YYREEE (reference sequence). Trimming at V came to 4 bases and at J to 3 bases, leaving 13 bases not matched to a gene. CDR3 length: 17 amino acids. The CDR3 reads CASSPPSSGFYYNEQFF. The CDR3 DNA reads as TGTGCCAGCAGCCCGCCCTCTAGCGGATTCTACTACAATGAGCAGTTCTTC.

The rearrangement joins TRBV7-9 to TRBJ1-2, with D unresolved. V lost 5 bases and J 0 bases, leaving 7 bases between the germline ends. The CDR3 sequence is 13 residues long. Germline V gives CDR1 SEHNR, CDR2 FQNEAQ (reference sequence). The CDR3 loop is CASSAQPNYGYTF. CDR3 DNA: TGTGCCAGCAGCGCACAGCCTAACTATGGCTACACCTTC.

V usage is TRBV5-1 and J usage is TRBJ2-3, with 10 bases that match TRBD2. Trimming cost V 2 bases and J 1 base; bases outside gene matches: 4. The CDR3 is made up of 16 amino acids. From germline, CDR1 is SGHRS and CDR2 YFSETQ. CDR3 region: CASSFPSGSGTDTQYF. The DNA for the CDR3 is TGCGCCAGCAGCTTCCCTAGCGGGAGTGGCACAGATACGCAGTATTTT.

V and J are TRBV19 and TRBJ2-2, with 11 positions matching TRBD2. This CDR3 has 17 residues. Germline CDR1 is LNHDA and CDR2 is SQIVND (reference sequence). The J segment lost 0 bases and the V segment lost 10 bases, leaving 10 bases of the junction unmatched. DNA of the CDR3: TGTGCCACCAGAGCTGGACTAGCGGGCACGAACACCGGGGAGCTGTTTTTT. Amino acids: CATRAGLAGTNTGELFF.

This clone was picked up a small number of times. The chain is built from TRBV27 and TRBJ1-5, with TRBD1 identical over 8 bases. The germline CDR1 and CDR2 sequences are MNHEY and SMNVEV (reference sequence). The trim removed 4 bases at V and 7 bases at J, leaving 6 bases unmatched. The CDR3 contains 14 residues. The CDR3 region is CASSSTGGRQPQHF. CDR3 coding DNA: TGTGCCAGCAGTTCCACAGGGGGACGGCAGCCCCAGCATTTT.

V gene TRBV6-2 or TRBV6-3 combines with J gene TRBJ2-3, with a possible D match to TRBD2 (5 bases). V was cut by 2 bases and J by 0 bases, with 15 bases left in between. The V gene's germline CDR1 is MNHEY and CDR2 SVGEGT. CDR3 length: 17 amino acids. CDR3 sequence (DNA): TGTGCCAGCAGTTACCGAGCTCCACTAGATAGCACAGATACGCAGTATTTT. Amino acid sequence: CASSYRAPLDSTDTQYF.

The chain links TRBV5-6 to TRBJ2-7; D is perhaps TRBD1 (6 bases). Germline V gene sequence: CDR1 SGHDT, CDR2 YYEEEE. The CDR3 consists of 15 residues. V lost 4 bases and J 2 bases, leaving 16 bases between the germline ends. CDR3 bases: TGTGCCAGCAGCCCCCGCTTGGCAGGGGCCTACGAGCAGTACTTC. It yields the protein CASSPRLAGAYEQYF.

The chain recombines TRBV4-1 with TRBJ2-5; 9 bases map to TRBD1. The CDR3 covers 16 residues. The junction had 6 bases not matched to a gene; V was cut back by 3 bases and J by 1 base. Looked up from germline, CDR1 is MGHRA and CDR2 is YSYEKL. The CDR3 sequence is CASSQDRGGGQETQYF. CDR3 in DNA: TGCGCCAGCAGCCAGGACAGGGGTGGGGGCCAAGAGACCCAGTACTTC.

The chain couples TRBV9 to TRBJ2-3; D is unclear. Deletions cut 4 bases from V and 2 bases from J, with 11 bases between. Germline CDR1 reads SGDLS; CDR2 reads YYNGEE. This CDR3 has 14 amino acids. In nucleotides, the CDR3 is TGTGCCAGCAGCCCCCTCGAGGCCACAGATACGCAGTATTTT. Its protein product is CASSPLEATDTQYF.

The CDR3 here is CAWRTPRVGNKPGTEAFF. DNA for the CDR3: TGTGCCTGGAGGACCCCCCGAGTTGGGAATAAGCCGGGGACTGAAGCTTTCTTT. This rearrangement joins TRBV30 to TRBJ1-1, with D uncertain. The CDR3 extends over 18 amino acids. Germline V gene sequence: CDR1 GTSNPN, CDR2 SVGIG (reference sequence). V was trimmed by 3 bases and J by 5 bases, leaving 28 bases between them.

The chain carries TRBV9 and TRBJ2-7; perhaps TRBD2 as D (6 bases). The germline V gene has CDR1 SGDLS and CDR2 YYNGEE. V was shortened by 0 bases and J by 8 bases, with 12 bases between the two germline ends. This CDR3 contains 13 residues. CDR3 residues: CASSVEEGMKQYV. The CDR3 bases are TGTGCCAGCAGCGTAGAGGAGGGTATGAAGCAGTACGTC.

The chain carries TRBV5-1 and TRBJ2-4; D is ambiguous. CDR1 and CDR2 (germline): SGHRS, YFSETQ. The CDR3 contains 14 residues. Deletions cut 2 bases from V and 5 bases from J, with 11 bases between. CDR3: CASSLSLRQNIQYF. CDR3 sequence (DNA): TGCGCCAGCAGCTTATCGCTGAGGCAAAACATTCAGTACTTC.

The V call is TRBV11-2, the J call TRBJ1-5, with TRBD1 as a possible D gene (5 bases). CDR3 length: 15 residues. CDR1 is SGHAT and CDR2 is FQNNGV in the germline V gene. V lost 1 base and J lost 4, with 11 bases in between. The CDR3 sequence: CASSLGGALNQPQHF. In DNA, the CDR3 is TGTGCCAGCAGCTTAGGTGGGGCCCTTAATCAGCCCCAGCATTTT.

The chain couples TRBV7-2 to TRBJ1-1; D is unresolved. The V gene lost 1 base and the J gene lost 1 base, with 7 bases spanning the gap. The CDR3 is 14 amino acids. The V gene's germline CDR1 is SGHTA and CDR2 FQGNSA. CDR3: CASSLVAENTEAFF. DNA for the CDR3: TGTGCCAGCAGCTTAGTGGCGGAGAACACTGAAGCTTTCTTT.

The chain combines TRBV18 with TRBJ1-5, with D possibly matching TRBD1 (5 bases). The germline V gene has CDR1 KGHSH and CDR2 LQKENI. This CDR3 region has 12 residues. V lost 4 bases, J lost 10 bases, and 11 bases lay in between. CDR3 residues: CASSQAWGPQHF. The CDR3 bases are TGTGCCAGCTCACAGGCTTGGGGCCCCCAGCATTTT. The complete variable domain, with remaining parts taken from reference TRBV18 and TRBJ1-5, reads NAGVMQNPRHLVRRRGQEARLRCSPMKGHSHVYWYRQLPEEGLKFMVYLQKENIIDESGMPKERFSAEFPKEGPSILRIQQVVRGDSAAYFCASSQAWGPQHFGDGTRLSIL.

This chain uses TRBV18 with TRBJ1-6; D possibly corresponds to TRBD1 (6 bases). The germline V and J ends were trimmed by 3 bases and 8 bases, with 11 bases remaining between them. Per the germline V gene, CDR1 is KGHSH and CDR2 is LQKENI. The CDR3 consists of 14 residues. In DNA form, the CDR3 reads TGTGCCAGCTCACCCGGGGACAACTATTCACCCCTCCACTTT. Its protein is CASSPGDNYSPLHF.

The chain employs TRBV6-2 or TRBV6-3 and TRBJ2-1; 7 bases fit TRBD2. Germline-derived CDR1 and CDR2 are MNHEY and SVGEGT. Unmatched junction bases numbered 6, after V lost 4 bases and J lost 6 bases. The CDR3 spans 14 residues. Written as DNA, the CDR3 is TGTGCCAGCAGTTGGGGACTAAATTTCAATGAGCAGTTCTTC. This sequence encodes CASSWGLNFNEQFF.

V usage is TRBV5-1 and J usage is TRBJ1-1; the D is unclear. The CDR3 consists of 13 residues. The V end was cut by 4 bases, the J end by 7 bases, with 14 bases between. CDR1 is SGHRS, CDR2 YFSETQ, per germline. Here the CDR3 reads CASSEGGESEAFF. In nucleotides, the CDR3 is TGCGCCAGCAGCGAGGGCGGGGAGAGTGAAGCTTTCTTT.

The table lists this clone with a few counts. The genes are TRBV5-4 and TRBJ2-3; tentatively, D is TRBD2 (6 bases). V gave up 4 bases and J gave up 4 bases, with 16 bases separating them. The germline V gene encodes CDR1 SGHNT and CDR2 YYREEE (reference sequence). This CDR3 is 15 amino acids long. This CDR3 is CASSTAGNSADTQYF. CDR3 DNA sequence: TGTGCCAGCAGCACGGCGGGAAATTCTGCAGATACGCAGTATTTT.

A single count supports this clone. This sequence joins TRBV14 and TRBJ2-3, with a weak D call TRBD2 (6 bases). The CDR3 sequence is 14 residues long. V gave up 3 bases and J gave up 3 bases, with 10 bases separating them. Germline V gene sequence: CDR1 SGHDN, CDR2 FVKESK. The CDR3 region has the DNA TGTGCCAGCAGCCACCGGGGGACGACAGATACGCAGTATTTT. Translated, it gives CASSHRGTTDTQYF. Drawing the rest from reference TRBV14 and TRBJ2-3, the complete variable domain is EAGVTQFPSHSVIEKGQTVTLRCDPISGHDNLYWYRRVMGKEIKFLLHFVKESKQDESGMPNNRFLAERTGGTYSTLKVQPAELEDSGVYFCASSHRGTTDTQYFGPGTRLTVL.

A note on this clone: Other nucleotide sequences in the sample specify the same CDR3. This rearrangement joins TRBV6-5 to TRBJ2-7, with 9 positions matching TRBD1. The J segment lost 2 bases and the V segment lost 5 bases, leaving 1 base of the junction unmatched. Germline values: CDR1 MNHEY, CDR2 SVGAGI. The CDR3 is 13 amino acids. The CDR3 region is CASSRDRAYEQYF. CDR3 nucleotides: TGTGCCAGCAGTCGGGACAGGGCCTACGAGCAGTACTTC.

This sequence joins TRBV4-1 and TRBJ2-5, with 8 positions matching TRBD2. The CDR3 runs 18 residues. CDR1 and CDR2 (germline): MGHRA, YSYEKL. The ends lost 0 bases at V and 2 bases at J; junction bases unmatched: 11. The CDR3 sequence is CASSQEGRAGGGQETQYF. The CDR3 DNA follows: TGCGCCAGCAGCCAAGAAGGACGGGCGGGAGGTGGGCAAGAGACCCAGTACTTC.

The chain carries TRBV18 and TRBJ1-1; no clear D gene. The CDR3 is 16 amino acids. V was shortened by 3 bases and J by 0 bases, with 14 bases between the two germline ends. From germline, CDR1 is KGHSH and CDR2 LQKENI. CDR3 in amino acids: CASSPWAAHMNTEAFF. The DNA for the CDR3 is TGTGCCAGCTCACCTTGGGCAGCCCACATGAACACTGAAGCTTTCTTT. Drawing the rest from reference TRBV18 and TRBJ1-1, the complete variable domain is NAGVMQNPRHLVRRRGQEARLRCSPMKGHSHVYWYRQLPEEGLKFMVYLQKENIIDESGMPKERFSAEFPKEGPSILRIQQVVRGDSAAYFCASSPWAAHMNTEAFFGQGTRLTVV.

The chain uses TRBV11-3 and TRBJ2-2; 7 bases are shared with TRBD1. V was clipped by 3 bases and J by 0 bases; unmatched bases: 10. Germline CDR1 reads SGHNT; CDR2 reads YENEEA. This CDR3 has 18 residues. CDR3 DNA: TGTGCCAGCAGCTTTCATCTTCGGACAGGAGCGAACACCGGGGAGCTGTTTTTT. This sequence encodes CASSFHLRTGANTGELFF.

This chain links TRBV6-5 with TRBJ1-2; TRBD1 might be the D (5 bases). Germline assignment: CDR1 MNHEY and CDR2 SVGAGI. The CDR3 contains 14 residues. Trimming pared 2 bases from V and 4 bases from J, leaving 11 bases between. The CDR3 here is CASSYRGVIYGYTF. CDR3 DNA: TGTGCCAGCAGTTACCGGGGGGTAATCTATGGCTACACCTTC.

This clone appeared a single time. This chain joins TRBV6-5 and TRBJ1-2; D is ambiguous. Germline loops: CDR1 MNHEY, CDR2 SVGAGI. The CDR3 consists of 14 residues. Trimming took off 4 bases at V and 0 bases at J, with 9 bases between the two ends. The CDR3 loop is CASSSTETNYGYTF. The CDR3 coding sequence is TGTGCCAGCAGTTCTACAGAGACTAACTATGGCTACACCTTC.